These 11 T cell receptor beta chains were all obtained from the same sample, sequenced in a study of blood T cell repertoires in COVID-19. Using immunoSEQ multiplex PCR, the repertoire was profiled, and TCRdb retains in-frame clones only, with some absent. The data contain about 400,000 clones, approximately 86% of them singletons. Sequencing input: peripheral blood. These TCRs come from a human donor in a cohort sampled during active COVID-19.

The chain uses TRBV4-1 and TRBJ2-1; unclear D gene. Germline V lookup: CDR1 MGHRA, CDR2 YSYEKL. The CDR3 covers 15 residues. Trimming pared 3 bases from V and 4 bases from J, leaving 13 bases between. The CDR3 DNA reads as TGCGCCAGCAGCCACGGGTCAATCCGGTACAATGAGCAGTTCTTC. This codes for CASSHGSIRYNEQFF.

V usage is TRBV3-1 (or the pseudogene TRBV3-2) and J usage is TRBJ2-1; 10 bases are shared with TRBD2. Germline V lookup: CDR1 LGHDT, CDR2 YNNKEL (reference sequence). Trimming at V came to 3 bases and at J to 5 bases, leaving 7 bases not matched to a gene. The CDR3 has 16 amino acids. CDR3 protein: CASSQILAGRHNEQFF. The CDR3 nucleotides are TGTGCCAGCAGCCAGATACTAGCGGGACGCCACAATGAGCAGTTCTTC.

This clone was found a few times. The chain recombines TRBV5-1 with TRBJ1-1, with D tentatively TRBD1 (6 bases). The germline V gene has CDR1 SGHRS and CDR2 YFSETQ. Trimming took off 5 bases at V and 6 bases at J, with 11 bases between the two ends. The CDR3 sequence is 12 residues long. This CDR3 reads CASSREGAEAFF. The CDR3 DNA reads as TGCGCCAGCAGTCGTGAGGGGGCTGAAGCTTTCTTT.

J is TRBJ1-6 and V is TRBV6-1; the D is unclear. V shed 0 bases and J shed 1 base, with 22 bases lying between them. CDR3 length: 21 residues. Germline-derived CDR1 and CDR2 are MNHNS and SASEGT. CDR3 region: CASSEAVIEKGGESYNSPLHF. Written as DNA, the CDR3 is TGTGCCAGCAGTGAAGCGGTTATCGAAAAGGGCGGGGAGTCCTATAATTCACCCCTCCACTTT.

Of note for this clone: This sample includes further DNA sequences coding for the same CDR3. The V and J genes are TRBV2 and TRBJ1-1; D uncertain. V gave up 6 bases and J gave up 1 base, with 9 bases separating them. The CDR3 has 13 residues. Germline CDR1 and CDR2: SNHLY and FYNNEI. This CDR3 reads CASRATGNTEAFF. DNA of the CDR3: TGTGCCAGCAGGGCTACGGGGAACACTGAAGCTTTCTTT.

This chain connects TRBV29-1 to TRBJ2-7, with a possible D match to TRBD1 (6 bases). The germline CDR1 and CDR2 sequences are SQVTM and ANQGSEA. There are 15 residues in the CDR3. Trimming stripped 4 bases from V and 7 bases from J, with 23 bases between. The CDR3 region has the DNA TGCAGCGTTGGGGCCCGCCAAACAGGGATAGGGGAGCAGTACTTC. Translating gives CSVGARQTGIGEQYF.

As regards this clone: The identical CDR3 is also encoded by other nucleotide sequences in the sample. The chain is built from TRBV9 and TRBJ2-2; the D is unclear. The CDR3 loop spans 15 amino acids. CDR1 and CDR2 from the germline V gene are SGDLS and YYNGEE. Trimming took 2 bases from V and 1 from J, leaving 9 bases between them. CDR3 sequence (DNA): TGTGCCAGCAGCGTGACTTCCGGGAACACCGGGGAGCTGTTTTTT. Translating it yields CASSVTSGNTGELFF.

About this clone itself: The junction differs from germline at one of its ends, possibly a read error. This chain connects TRBV19 to TRBJ1-5; 8 positions agree with TRBD1. The CDR3 contains 13 residues. Germline assignment: CDR1 LNHDA and CDR2 SQIVND (reference sequence). This chain's CDR3 is CASSIAFRGLLDF. CDR3 sequence (DNA): TGTGCCAGTAGTATAGCCTTCAGGGGGCTCTTGGATTTT.

This chain joins TRBV5-1 and TRBJ2-2, with TRBD2 as a possible D gene (5 bases). The length of the CDR3 is 14 residues. CDR1 SGHRS and CDR2 YFSETQ come from the germline V gene. V was pared by 4 bases and J by 5 bases, with 12 bases between. This CDR3 reads CASSPQTGTGELFF. The CDR3 nucleotides read TGCGCCAGCAGCCCTCAAACGGGGACCGGGGAGCTGTTTTTT.

The V and J genes are TRBV3-1 (or the pseudogene TRBV3-2) and TRBJ2-1; 7 nucleotides agree with TRBD2. The germline V gene has CDR1 LGHDT and CDR2 YNNKEL (reference sequence). V lost 0 bases to trimming and J lost 8 bases; unmatched junction nucleotides: 13. The CDR3 contains 17 residues. In DNA form, the CDR3 reads TGTGCCAGCAGCCAAGAGGGTATGTGGGGGGGGATCGATGAGCAGTTCTTC. Its translation: CASSQEGMWGGIDEQFF.

The chain is built from TRBV5-1 and TRBJ1-1; no clear D. From germline, CDR1 is SGHRS and CDR2 YFSETQ. The CDR3 loop spans 13 amino acids. Trimming removed 2 bases at V and 4 bases at J, with 9 bases between. The CDR3 here is CASSFSGSTEAFF. The CDR3 coding sequence is TGCGCCAGCAGCTTTTCGGGGAGCACTGAAGCTTTCTTT.